This TCR beta chain appears in the sequencing data of a study of T cell responses to AZD1222 COVID-19 vaccine. Per the germline V gene, CDR1 is LGHNA and CDR2 is YNFKEQ. The CDR3 has 14 amino acids. Trimming removed 6 bases at V and 4 bases at J, with 15 bases between. With respect to this clone: Its target is unknown.

The method was immunoSEQ multiplex PCR; TCRdb's version includes in-frame clones alone and lacks a portion of them. The data show some 180,000 clones, 80% to 95% seen once. Study-level points and caveats: Variant regions that are unmutated are reportedly the target of nearly half of spike-specific TCRs.

The starting material was peripheral blood, obtained 28 days after the second AZD1222 dose. The V call is TRBV4-2, the J call TRBJ1-2; D not certain. This TCR derives from an adult who received the AZD1222 COVID-19 vaccine. CDR3 sequence: CASRGEVQSYGYTF. Written as DNA, the CDR3 is TGTGCCAGCAGGGGAGAGGTACAATCCTATGGCTACACCTTC.